This T cell receptor (beta chain) appears in the sequencing data of a study of shared clonotypes between healthy human individuals. The overall study: Donors had three CD4 naive, three CD4 memory, two CD8 naive and one CD8 memory plate apiece. Findings and caveats of the study: Shared across a few donors were about 4.8% of the naive CD4 clonotypes. Generally, estimated richness proved larger in naive subsets than it did in memory subsets.

Method: immunoSEQ multiplex PCR; TCRdb's copy keeps in-frame clones and lacks some. The table lists roughly 2,500,000 clones, 90% to 95% of them singletons. V shed 6 bases, J shed 7 bases, and the junction held 4 bases outside the gene matches. The CDR3 contains 15 residues. Germline V gene lookup returns CDR1 SNHLY and CDR2 FYNNEI. Note on this clone: The target antigen is unknown.

The sequence came from a man between 18 and 29 years old in good health. Some clones in this sample may be carry-over from other donors' samples. Sequenced material: naive CD4+ T cells from PBMCs. Subset defined: CD45RA+ positively selected. The V and J genes are TRBV2 and TRBJ2-2; TRBD2 matches at 14 bases. CDR3 protein: CASSGLAGGNGELFF. The CDR3 nucleotides are TGTGCCAGCAGCGGACTAGCGGGAGGTAACGGGGAGCTGTTTTTT.